This record covers a single T cell receptor (beta chain). The antigen is undetermined. These data come from a study of shared clonotypes between healthy human individuals. Only CD45RO-negative cells positively selected for CCR7 counted as naive CD8 cells, so terminally differentiated effector memory CD45RA+ cells were excluded. The study drew its donors from healthy HIV-negative adults without recent acute infections or vaccinations. General study results and limits: Clonotypes shared by all four donors outscored non-shared clonotypes in generation probability. Donor scarcity curtailed the genetic and exposure-history diversity represented herein.

The CDR3 runs to 17 residues. Germline trimming cut 7 bases from V and 2 bases from J; bases unmatched to any gene: 10. Germline CDR1 reads LNHDA; CDR2 reads SQIVND (reference sequence). The assay was carried out at the deep level. Clones were read by immunoSEQ multiplex PCR, and TCRdb kept only the in-frame ones, dropping some. The sample yields around 2,000,000 clones, roughly 94% seen once. The chain recombines TRBV19 with TRBJ1-5, with 11 bases lining up with TRBD1. This receptor was taken from a man aged 18 to 30 in good health. The specimen sequenced was naive CD8+ T cells sorted from blood. The CDR3 DNA is TGTGCCAGTAATCTTGGACAGGGGGCTTGGGGCAATCAGCCCCAGCATTTT. This sequence encodes CASNLGQGAWGNQPQHF.